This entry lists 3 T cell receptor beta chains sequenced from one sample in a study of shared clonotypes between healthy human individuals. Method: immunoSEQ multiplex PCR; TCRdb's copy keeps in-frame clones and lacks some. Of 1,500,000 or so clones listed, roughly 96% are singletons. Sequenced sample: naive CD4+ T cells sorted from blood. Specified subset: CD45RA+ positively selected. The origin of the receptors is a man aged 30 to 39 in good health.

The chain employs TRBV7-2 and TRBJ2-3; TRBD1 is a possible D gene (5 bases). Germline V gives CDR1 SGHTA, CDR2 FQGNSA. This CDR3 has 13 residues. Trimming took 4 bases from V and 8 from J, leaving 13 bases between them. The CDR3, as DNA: TGTGCCAGCAGCTCAGGGCACCTGGGTACGCAGTATTTT. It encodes CASSSGHLGTQYF.

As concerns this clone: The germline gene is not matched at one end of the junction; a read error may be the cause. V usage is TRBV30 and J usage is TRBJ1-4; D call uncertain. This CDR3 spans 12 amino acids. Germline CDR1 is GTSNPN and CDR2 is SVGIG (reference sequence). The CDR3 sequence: CAWSASLHPSTF. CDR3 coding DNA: TGTGCCTGGAGTGCCTCCCTTCACCCGTCCACTTTT.

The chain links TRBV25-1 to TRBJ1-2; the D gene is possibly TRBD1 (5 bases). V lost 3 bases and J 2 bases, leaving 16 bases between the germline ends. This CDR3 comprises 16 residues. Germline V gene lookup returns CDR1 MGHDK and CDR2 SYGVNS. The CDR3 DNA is TGTGCCAGCAGTGAGACGGGACGCCCGGCAAACTATGGCTACACCTTC. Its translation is CASSETGRPANYGYTF.